Listed below are T cell receptor beta chains from one sample, sequenced in a study of control samples from healthy donors and cancer patients. Some clones are missing from TCRdb's copy, which holds only in-frame ones; the method was immunoSEQ multiplex PCR. In the table there are tens of thousands of clones, roughly 90% of which are singletons. Input material: PBMCs. Every receptor here comes from a man aged 45 to 65 with head and neck cancer. Both conserved end residues are trimmed from each CDR3.

>TRBV5-5
ASSLAGSPQETQY
>TRBV19
ATRTGQTTGELF
>TRBV7-2
ASSLRPDTNAEAF
>TRBV18
ASSSIAGGSYNEQF
>TRBV19
ASSIDRGNQPQH
>TRBV7-6
ASSPTGTGEAF
>TRBV30
AWSPLLVLSYNEQF
>TRBV11-2
ASSLVLALDTQY
>TRBV9
ASSVLISTDTQY
>TRBV3-1/TRBV3-2
ARAGGAGWNEQY
>TRBV6-1
ASSDVLGGYT
>TRBV28
ASSYNVGRGLAGGSYEQY
>TRBV10-2
ASGQGADEQY
>TRBV11-3
ASSEWDSGEQY
>TRBV18
ASSPGQGLAGGTDTQY
>TRBV11-2
ASSSGTLDIQY
>TRBV7-2
ASRWGAYTGELF
>TRBV4-2
ASSQEGGAATPT
>TRBV9
ASTGGQPASEQY
>TRBV7-6
ASSPLLVPDTQY
>TRBV4-3
ASSQDTSRETQY
>TRBV5-6
ASSFPTPNTGELF
>TRBV6-4
ASEGVNTEAF
>TRBV4-1
ASSQGTGRERGQPQH
>TRBV6-5
ASSKTGSRYEQY
>TRBV23-1
ASSQSTSGSRCTGELF
>TRBV11-3
ASSLSYTGVSTDTQY
>TRBV3-1/TRBV3-2
ASSQEGRAGTGELF
>TRBV27
ASRAYTSGSVRNEQF
>TRBV10-3
AISESPGLNPRSGANVLT
>TRBV10-3
AIMGGGAGYEQY
>TRBV10-3
ATRTGQGYLGEQY
>TRBV5-5
ASSLNVYQPQH
>TRBV12-3/TRBV12-4
ASSSRGAQY
>TRBV19
ASSPLAGAGYEQY
>TRBV5-4
ASSLGSGGPHTDTQY
>TRBV15
ATKPGGGVGTGELF
>TRBV12-5
ASAFGGELF
>TRBV3-1/TRBV3-2
ASSQDGGAGYNEQF
>TRBV4-1
ASRRGPGPGGPRSNTEAF